Below, 20 T cell receptor beta chains from the same sample are listed, as sequenced in a study of cytomegalovirus exposure and HLA in healthy donors. Using immunoSEQ multiplex PCR, the repertoire was profiled, and TCRdb retains in-frame clones only, with some absent. The sample lists 150,000 or so clones; 80% to 90% were seen once. The specimen was PBMCs. The receptors derive from a woman aged 25 to 39 in good health and CMV-seronegative.

The genes are TRBV2 and TRBJ1-3, with TRBD1 as a possible D gene (6 bases). Germline V gene lookup returns CDR1 SNHLY and CDR2 FYNNEI. V was trimmed by 10 bases and J by 1 base, leaving 17 bases between them. This CDR3 spans 15 amino acids. CDR3 sequence: CATKGGDKSGNTIYF. As DNA, the CDR3 is TGTGCCACCAAGGGGGGGGACAAATCTGGAAACACCATATATTTT.

The chain carries TRBV30 and TRBJ1-1; 7 positions agree with TRBD1. Germline V gene lookup returns CDR1 GTSNPN and CDR2 SVGIG (reference sequence). CDR3 size: 15 residues. Germline trimming cut 0 bases from V and 0 bases from J; bases unmatched to any gene: 4. CDR3 nucleotide sequence: TGTGCCTGGAGTGTAACCCAGGGGGTGAACACTGAAGCTTTCTTT. It yields the protein CAWSVTQGVNTEAFF.

V is TRBV30 and J is TRBJ1-5, with D tentatively TRBD1 (5 bases). V was clipped by 0 bases and J by 3 bases, with 9 bases between them. There are 14 residues in the CDR3. Germline-derived CDR1 and CDR2 are GTSNPN and SVGIG (reference sequence). The CDR3 loop reads CAWSVQGANQPQHF. Here the CDR3 DNA reads TGTGCCTGGAGTGTGCAAGGGGCCAATCAGCCCCAGCATTTT.

This clone has just one count. The J gene is TRBJ2-7, the V gene TRBV5-4; 7 positions match TRBD1. This CDR3 spans 14 amino acids. The germline CDR1 and CDR2 sequences are SGHNT and YYREEE (reference sequence). V lost 2 bases, J lost 5 bases, and 7 bases stayed unmatched. The CDR3 DNA is TGTGCCAGCAGCTTACAGGGGTGGGAGAACGAGCAGTACTTC. Translated, it gives CASSLQGWENEQYF.

J is TRBJ1-1 and V is TRBV4-1; maybe TRBD1 (5 bases). Germline V gene lookup returns CDR1 MGHRA and CDR2 YSYEKL. This CDR3 region has 13 residues. V was trimmed by 6 bases and J by 4 bases, leaving 12 bases between them. This chain's CDR3 is CASSHTGGTEAFF. CDR3 bases: TGCGCCAGCAGTCACACGGGGGGCACTGAAGCTTTCTTT.

This clone was observed a single time. The genes are TRBV2 and TRBJ2-5, with TRBD2 matching 12 bases. V trimming: 6 bases; J trimming: 5 bases; junction bases outside the gene matches: 4. The CDR3 runs to 14 residues. CDR1 is SNHLY, CDR2 FYNNEI, per germline. CDR3 DNA sequence: TGTGCCAGCAGCCGGACTAGCGGGGTGGAGACCCAGTACTTC. Translated, it gives CASSRTSGVETQYF.

V usage is TRBV4-1 and J usage is TRBJ2-3; TRBD2 might be the D (5 bases). Germline V gene data show CDR1 as MGHRA and CDR2 as YSYEKL. Trimming pared 5 bases from V and 0 bases from J, leaving 12 bases between. The CDR3 covers 15 residues. The CDR3 nucleotides read TGCGCCAGCAGCGCTGGCGGGTTTAGCACAGATACGCAGTATTTT. This translates into CASSAGGFSTDTQYF.

This clone was counted only a few times. The chain links TRBV10-3 to TRBJ2-3; 10 bases map to TRBD2. This CDR3 spans 14 amino acids. Germline V CDR1 and CDR2: ENHRY, SYGVKD. Trimming cost V 6 bases and J 3 bases; bases outside gene matches: 3. CDR3 amino acids: CAISYSGRTDTQYF. The CDR3, as DNA: TGTGCCATCAGCTATAGCGGGAGGACAGATACGCAGTATTTT.

The rearrangement links TRBV6-1 to TRBJ1-3; unclear D gene. Trimming pared 3 bases from V and 4 bases from J, leaving 7 bases between. This CDR3 contains 13 residues. CDR1 and CDR2 (germline): MNHNS, SASEGT. The CDR3 DNA is TGTGCCAGCAGTGAGGCTCCGGGAAACACCATATATTTT. Protein: CASSEAPGNTIYF.

The chain joins TRBV2 to TRBJ2-1, with 9 bases identical to TRBD2. With 10 bases clipped from V and 6 bases from J, the junction kept 4 bases outside the gene matches. Germline V gene sequence: CDR1 SNHLY, CDR2 FYNNEI. The CDR3 totals 12 residues. In DNA, the CDR3 is TGTGCCAAAGGGACTAGCTCCAATGAGCAGTTCTTC. It translates to CAKGTSSNEQFF.

The V gene is TRBV4-1, the J gene TRBJ2-1, with 11 bases aligning to TRBD1. The CDR3 length is 15 residues. CDR1 and CDR2 (germline): MGHRA, YSYEKL. Trimming removed 3 bases from V and 6 bases from J; junction bases left unmatched: 4. CDR3: CASSQPGTGGNEQFF. For the CDR3, the DNA is TGCGCCAGCAGCCAGCCCGGGACAGGGGGCAATGAGCAGTTCTTC.

This chain joins TRBV6-4 and TRBJ2-3; D gene uncertain. The CDR3 loop spans 15 amino acids. Trimming removed 5 bases from V and 1 base from J, with 13 bases in between. The germline V gene encodes CDR1 MRHNA and CDR2 SNTAGT. The CDR3 DNA is TGTGCCAGCAGTAAGACGGCCGCGGGCACAGATACGCAGTATTTT. Translating it yields CASSKTAAGTDTQYF.

A single count supports this clone. The chain employs TRBV6-5 and TRBJ2-7; D is possibly TRBD2 (6 bases). Germline V gives CDR1 MNHEY, CDR2 SVGAGI. The V end was cut by 7 bases, the J end by 4 bases, with 17 bases between. This CDR3 has 14 residues. This CDR3 is CASTRGSGAYEQYF. Here the CDR3 DNA reads TGTGCCAGCACTCGGGGGTCTGGGGCGTACGAGCAGTACTTC.

This sequence joins TRBV6-1 and TRBJ2-6; 9 bases match TRBD1. The ends lost 2 bases at V and 4 bases at J; junction bases unmatched: 15. Germline assignment: CDR1 MNHNS and CDR2 SASEGT. CDR3 length equals 20 residues. CDR3 sequence (DNA): TGTGCCAGCAGTGAATTAAAAGGGGACAGGGACCTGGGGGGGGCCAACGTCCTGACTTTC. This codes for CASSELKGDRDLGGANVLTF.

The V and J genes are TRBV10-3 and TRBJ2-7; 9 positions agree with TRBD2. The trim removed 10 bases at V and 3 bases at J, leaving 10 bases unmatched. This CDR3 is built from 14 residues. From germline, CDR1 is ENHRY and CDR2 SYGVKD. In nucleotides, the CDR3 is TGTGCCACAGAGACTAGCGGCCTAAACTACGAGCAGTACTTC. Protein sequence: CATETSGLNYEQYF.

This clone was observed once. The rearrangement uses TRBV4-1 and TRBJ2-4; D perhaps matches TRBD1 (6 bases). From germline, CDR1 is MGHRA and CDR2 YSYEKL. This CDR3 region has 16 residues. Between the trimmed V and J ends, which lost 0 bases and 6 bases, there was a span of 15 bases. In nucleotides, the CDR3 is TGCGCCAGCAGCCAAGATTCAGGGGTATCTAGAAACATTCAGTACTTC. Translated, it gives CASSQDSGVSRNIQYF.

The V gene is TRBV7-2, the J gene TRBJ2-7; D gene uncertain. Looked up from germline, CDR1 is SGHTA and CDR2 is FQGNSA. The CDR3 runs to 13 residues. Trimming removed 3 bases from V and 3 bases from J, with 9 bases in between. As DNA, the CDR3 is TGTGCCAGCAGCTTGCAGCCTAGCTACGAGCAGTACTTC. Translation gives CASSLQPSYEQYF.

The chain combines TRBV18 with TRBJ2-7; D gene ambiguous. This CDR3 comprises 12 residues. Germline V gene lookup returns CDR1 KGHSH and CDR2 LQKENI. V was trimmed by 2 bases and J by 7 bases, leaving 9 bases between them. The CDR3 reads CASSPSLAEQYF. The CDR3 DNA reads TGTGCCAGCTCACCATCTCTGGCAGAGCAGTACTTC.

As to this clone: The same CDR3 arises from other DNA sequences in this sample as well. This sequence joins TRBV5-1 and TRBJ2-7; TRBD1 matches at 7 bases. This CDR3 contains 13 residues. Germline values: CDR1 SGHRS, CDR2 YFSETQ. Germline trimming cut 2 bases from V and 2 bases from J; bases unmatched to any gene: 1. The CDR3: CASSFGTAYEQYF. Here the CDR3 DNA reads TGCGCCAGCAGCTTTGGGACAGCCTACGAGCAGTACTTC.

This CDR3 is CASSPKGGALYGYTF. The CDR3 DNA sequence: TGTGCCAGCTCACCAAAAGGGGGCGCTCTATATGGCTACACCTTC. The chain employs TRBV18 and TRBJ1-2, with TRBD1 identical over 7 bases. V lost 2 bases to trimming and J lost 5 bases; unmatched junction nucleotides: 8. Germline loops: CDR1 KGHSH, CDR2 LQKENI. The CDR3 loop spans 15 amino acids.